The clone carrying this TCR beta chain was picked up many times. The antigen is undetermined. TCRdb re-called the 5' RACE reads with MiXCR, one entry per CDR3 protein. This sample has approximately 330,000 distinct CDR3 sequences, with over 4% found just once. In germline, CDR1 is ENHRY, CDR2 SYGVKD. The CDR3 contains 13 residues. Between the trimmed V and J ends, which lost 10 bases and 4 bases, there was a span of 16 bases. The data are from a study of T cells after yellow fever vaccination. Study-level findings and limits: The presence of abundant clonotypes contaminating from the bulk population was possible in FACS-sorted repertoires.

This sequence was found in a man between 18 and 29 years old who received the YFV17D yellow fever vaccine. The sequencing here drew on PBMCs, taken 5 days after the yellow fever booster vaccination. The genes are TRBV10-3 and TRBJ2-5, with D perhaps given as TRBD1 or TRBD2 (6 bases each). The CDR3 sequence is CATWGAGRETQYF. CDR3 nucleotide sequence: TGTGCCACCTGGGGGGCAGGGAGAGAGACCCAGTACTTC.